This T cell receptor beta chain was sequenced for a study of T cell responses to AZD1222 COVID-19 vaccine. The overall study: Second-dose schedules of about 4 or about 12 weeks were combined.

Turning to this clone: Its antigen is currently unknown.

The CDR3 loop spans 15 amino acids. The germline CDR1 and CDR2 sequences are MGHDK and SYGVNS. V was cut by 5 bases and J by 10 bases, with 23 bases left in between. Points from the study as a whole: Vaccine-associated CD4 TCRs spanned spike, dominant at 160-218 and 743-854. An increase in Spike-specific TCR breadth and depth was observed after two AZD1222 doses. Clonal diversity was possibly underestimated, and the donors were mostly white British, with more females.

The protocol was immunoSEQ multiplex PCR, while the TCRdb copy is restricted to in-frame clones and leaves out a portion. The sample has over 85,000 clones, around 90% seen once; the top ten hold 1.6%. The sequencing used peripheral blood, collected on day 0 of AZD1222 vaccination. This chain connects TRBV25-1 to TRBJ1-2, with D possibly TRBD1 on 5 matching bases. This TCR was recovered from an adult in good health. CDR3: CASSPPAGTQTTYTF. In DNA, the CDR3 is TGTGCCAGCAGTCCCCCGGCCGGGACCCAGACAACCTACACCTTC.